The rows below give T cell receptor beta chains drawn from one sample of a study of T cell repertoires in cytomegalovirus infection. TCRdb re-called the reads with MiXCR, one entry per CDR3 protein. This sample yields about 770,000 distinct CDR3 sequences, of which 25% to 35% are seen a single time; less than 15% belongs to the top ten. These receptors are not linked to any known antigen. The specimen was cultured CD8+ T cells from PBMCs, collected from culture after CMV antigen stimulation. The receptors here all came from a human donor in good health (CMV status not recorded). Some clones in this sample may be carry-over from other donors' samples. CDR3s include the opening cysteine and the closing phenylalanine or tryptophan. The order of the fields is J gene, clone size, D gene, V gene, CDR3 protein, CDR3 DNA. D genes are given only for firm matches. Size values are once, few and many counts, or a class for expanded clones, and some rows have none.

>TRBJ2-1|few|TRBD2|TRBV6-5
CASTQGLAGQPYNEQFF
TGTGCCAGCACCCAGGGACTAGCGGGTCAACCCTACAATGAGCAGTTCTTC
>TRBJ1-1|few|NA|TRBV19
CASSGGIGTEAFF
TGTGCCAGTAGTGGGGGAATCGGCACTGAAGCTTTCTTT
>TRBJ2-3|few|TRBD2|TRBV6-8
CASSYLADRTDTQYF
TGTGCCAGCAGTTATCTAGCGGACCGCACAGATACGCAGTATTTT
>TRBJ1-5|NA|NA|TRBV15
CATSRGSLGQPQHF
TGTGCCACCAGCCGAGGCTCCCTAGGGCAGCCCCAGCATTTT
>TRBJ2-5|many|TRBD2|TRBV7-6
CASSPWGLDQETQYF
TGTGCCAGCAGCCCCTGGGGACTAGACCAAGAGACCCAGTACTTC
>TRBJ2-5|NA|NA|TRBV20-1
CSAIPSGGAGETQYF
TGCAGTGCTATCCCGAGTGGGGGGGCGGGAGAGACCCAGTACTTC
>TRBJ1-1|NA|NA|TRBV4-3
CASSQDLTGLNTEAFF
TGCGCCAGCAGCCAAGATCTTACGGGGTTGAACACTGAAGCTTTCTTT
>TRBJ2-3|few|NA|TRBV6-6
CASSFTHRRTGEKPKITDTQYF
TGTGCCAGCAGTTTTACTCACCGTCGGACTGGAGAGAAGCCTAAGATCACAGATACGCAGTATTTT
>TRBJ2-1|NA|TRBD1|TRBV5-1
CASSLGSGTGSNEQFF
TGCGCCAGCAGCTTGGGTTCCGGGACAGGGTCCAATGAGCAGTTCTTC
>TRBJ2-1|NA|NA|TRBV9
CASSVGVSYNEQFF
TGTGCCAGTAGTGTGGGGGTGTCCTACAATGAGCAGTTCTTC
>TRBJ2-1|many|TRBD2|TRBV7-6
CASSSPGSGEYNEQFF
TGTGCCAGCAGCTCCCCGGGGAGCGGGGAATATAATGAGCAGTTCTTC
>TRBJ1-2|few|NA|TRBV7-9
CASSLSGGTRYGYTF
TGTGCCAGCAGCTTAAGCGGCGGGACCCGATATGGCTACACCTTC
>TRBJ2-7|many|NA|TRBV7-6
CASSASSYEQYF
TGTGCCAGCAGCGCTAGCTCCTACGAGCAGTACTTC
>TRBJ1-5|NA|TRBD1|TRBV7-2
CASQTGGRNQPQHF
TGTGCCAGCCAGACAGGGGGCCGCAATCAGCCCCAGCATTTT
>TRBJ2-3|NA|NA|TRBV13
CASSSPMGPDTQYF
TGTGCCAGCAGCTCCCCGATGGGCCCAGATACGCAGTATTTT
>TRBJ2-1|few|TRBD2|TRBV28
CASSSDGGAQEQFF
TGTGCCAGCAGTTCGGACGGGGGGGCGCAAGAGCAGTTCTTC
>TRBJ1-5|NA|NA|TRBV6-5
CASSIQGYGNQPQHF
TGTGCCAGCAGCATACAGGGATATGGCAATCAGCCCCAGCATTTT
>TRBJ1-1|NA|NA|TRBV7-6
CASSALTGARNTEAFF
TGTGCCAGCAGCGCCCTAACTGGGGCCAGGAACACTGAAGCTTTCTTT
>TRBJ1-2|NA|NA|TRBV25-1
CASSEGIHGYTF
TGTGCCAGCAGTGAAGGAATCCATGGCTACACCTTC
>TRBJ2-3|few|NA|TRBV19
CASSIRHPSSTDTQYF
TGTGCCAGTAGTATAAGACACCCATCTAGCACAGATACGCAGTATTTT
>TRBJ1-2|few|TRBD1|TRBV4-1
CASSQDRGNGYTF
TGCGCCAGCAGCCAAGACAGGGGGAATGGCTACACCTTC
>TRBJ2-7|NA|TRBD1|TRBV5-5
CASSDFGTDYEQYF
TGTGCCAGCAGCGATTTCGGGACAGACTACGAGCAGTACTTC
>TRBJ1-6|NA|TRBD1|TRBV5-8
CASFVTGSSNSPLHF
TGTGCCAGCTTTGTGACAGGGTCAAGTAATTCACCCCTCCACTTT
>TRBJ2-3|few|NA|TRBV27
CASSLVQTKGDTQYF
TGTGCCAGCAGTTTGGTACAGACAAAAGGGGATACGCAGTATTTT
>TRBJ1-1|few|NA|TRBV7-9
CASSSRDMAYEAFF
TGTGCCAGCAGCAGCCGGGATATGGCCTATGAAGCTTTCTTT
>TRBJ2-7|NA|NA|TRBV6-5
CASSYSDGGYEQYF
TGTGCCAGCAGTTACTCCGACGGTGGCTACGAGCAGTACTTC
>TRBJ2-3|many|NA|TRBV7-8
CASSLVPGAADTQYF
TGTGCCAGCAGCTTAGTTCCGGGGGCGGCAGATACGCAGTATTTT
>TRBJ2-4|NA|NA|TRBV2
CVHMLTGDQNIQYF
TGTGTCCATATGCTCACCGGGGATCAAAACATTCAGTACTTC
>TRBJ2-4|few|TRBD1|TRBV4-1
CASSHPPGTPQGVIQYF
TGCGCCAGCAGCCATCCTCCGGGAACCCCTCAGGGGGTCATTCAGTACTTC
>TRBJ2-3|NA|TRBD1|TRBV12-3/TRBV12-4
CASSPGTGGFWVMADTQYF
TGTGCCAGCAGTCCCGGGACAGGGGGGTTTTGGGTTATGGCAGATACGCAGTATTTT
>TRBJ1-5|NA|TRBD1|TRBV6-1
CASSEVPGQGRQPQHF
TGTGCCAGCAGTGAAGTGCCGGGACAGGGAAGACAGCCCCAGCATTTT
>TRBJ2-5|NA|NA|TRBV9
CASSSHPDRGRGTETQYF
TGTGCCAGCAGCTCCCACCCCGACCGGGGCCGAGGGACAGAGACCCAGTACTTC
>TRBJ1-1|NA|NA|TRBV19
CATRRQLEAFF
TGTGCCACCCGAAGGCAGCTTGAAGCTTTCTTT
>TRBJ2-1|many|NA|TRBV7-9
CASSLVLKRGPGTISPDEQFF
TGTGCCAGCAGCTTAGTTCTGAAACGGGGCCCGGGGACCATCTCGCCCGATGAGCAGTTCTTC
>TRBJ2-1|few|NA|TRBV2
CATRGAPEQFF
TGTGCCACCAGGGGGGCCCCTGAGCAGTTCTTC
>TRBJ1-5|few|NA|TRBV11-2
CASSPRDFNQPQHF
TGTGCCAGCAGCCCCAGGGACTTTAATCAGCCCCAGCATTTT
>TRBJ1-2|many|NA|TRBV5-4
CASSITPTPYGYTF
TGTGCCAGCAGCATTACCCCGACACCATATGGCTACACCTTC
>TRBJ2-1|NA|NA|TRBV6-6
CASSLPGRGNNEQFF
TGTGCCAGCAGTTTACCGGGGAGGGGGAACAATGAGCAGTTCTTC
>TRBJ1-2|NA|TRBD1|TRBV19
CATFRTGANYGYTF
TGTGCCACTTTTCGGACAGGAGCTAACTATGGCTACACCTTC
>TRBJ2-3|NA|NA|TRBV24-1
CATSGRSTDTQYF
TGTGCCACCAGTGGACGGAGCACAGATACGCAGTATTTT
>TRBJ1-1|few|NA|TRBV28
CASSLVPQGSTEAFF
TGTGCCAGCAGTTTGGTACCCCAGGGAAGTACTGAAGCTTTCTTT
>TRBJ2-2|NA|TRBD2|TRBV27
CASGGVGELFF
TGTGCCAGCGGGGGGGTCGGGGAGCTGTTTTTT
>TRBJ1-1|few|NA|TRBV14
CASSQEGGAGTEAFF
TGTGCCAGCAGCCAAGAGGGCGGAGCGGGGACTGAAGCTTTCTTT
>TRBJ2-2|once|NA|TRBV19
CASSMWQGYTGELFF
TGTGCCAGTAGTATGTGGCAGGGTTACACCGGGGAGCTGTTTTTT
>TRBJ2-1|NA|NA|TRBV6-1
CASSESAWGQFF
TGTGCCAGCAGTGAAAGTGCCTGGGGGCAGTTCTTC
>TRBJ1-6|few|NA|TRBV5-6
CASSFSERFAYNSPLHF
TGTGCCAGCAGCTTCTCCGAAAGGTTCGCCTATAATTCACCCCTCCACTTT
>TRBJ2-3|few|NA|TRBV7-6
CASSLVFGADSTDTQYF
TGTGCCAGCAGCTTAGTCTTTGGAGCGGACAGCACAGATACGCAGTATTTT
>TRBJ2-2|NA|TRBD1|TRBV4-3
CASSQDPTPTGGMYTGELFF
TGCGCCAGCAGCCAAGACCCCACCCCAACAGGGGGTATGTACACCGGGGAGCTGTTTTTT